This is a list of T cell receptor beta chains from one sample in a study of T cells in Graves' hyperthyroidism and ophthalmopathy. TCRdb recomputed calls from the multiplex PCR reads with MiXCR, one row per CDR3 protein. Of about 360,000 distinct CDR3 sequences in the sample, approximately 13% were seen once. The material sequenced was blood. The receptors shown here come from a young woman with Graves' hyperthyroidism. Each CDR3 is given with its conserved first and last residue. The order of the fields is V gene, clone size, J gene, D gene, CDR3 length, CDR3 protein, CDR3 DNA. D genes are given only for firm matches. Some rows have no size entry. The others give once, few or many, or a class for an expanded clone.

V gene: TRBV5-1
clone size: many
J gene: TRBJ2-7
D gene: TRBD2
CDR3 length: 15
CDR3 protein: CASSLTSGISYEQYF
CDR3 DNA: TGCGCCAGCAGCTTAACTAGCGGGATCTCCTACGAGCAGTACTTC

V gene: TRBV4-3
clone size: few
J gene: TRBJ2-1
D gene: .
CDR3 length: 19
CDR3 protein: CASSQDGSIGTRAYNEQFF
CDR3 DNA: TGCGCCAGCAGCCAAGATGGGAGTATAGGGACTCGGGCTTACAATGAGCAGTTCTTC

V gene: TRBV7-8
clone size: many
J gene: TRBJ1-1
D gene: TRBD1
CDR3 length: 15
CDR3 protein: CASSLGGGQGSEAFF
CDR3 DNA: TGTGCCAGCAGCCTCGGGGGAGGACAGGGGTCTGAAGCTTTCTTT

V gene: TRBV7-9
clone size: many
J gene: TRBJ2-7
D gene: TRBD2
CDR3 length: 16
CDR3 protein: CASNPGGGGSPHEQYF
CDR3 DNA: TGTGCCAGCAACCCGGGAGGGGGAGGGAGTCCCCACGAGCAGTACTTC

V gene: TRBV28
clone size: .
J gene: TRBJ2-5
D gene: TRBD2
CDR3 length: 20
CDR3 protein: CASSLGLSTSGRSRQETQYF
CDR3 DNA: TGTGCCAGCAGTTTAGGCCTGTCGACTAGCGGGAGGAGTCGCCAAGAGACCCAGTACTTC

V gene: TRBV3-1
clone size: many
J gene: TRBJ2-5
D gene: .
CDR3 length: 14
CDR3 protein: CASSQRVPQETQYF
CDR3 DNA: TGTGCCAGCAGCCAAAGAGTGCCCCAAGAGACCCAGTACTTC

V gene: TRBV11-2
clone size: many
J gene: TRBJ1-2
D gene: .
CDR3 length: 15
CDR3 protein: CASSQSQVYWYGYTF
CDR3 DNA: TGTGCCAGCAGCCAATCGCAGGTTTACTGGTATGGCTACACCTTC

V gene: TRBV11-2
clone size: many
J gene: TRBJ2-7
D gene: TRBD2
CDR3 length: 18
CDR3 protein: CASSPPASGSLSSYEQYF
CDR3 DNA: TGTGCCAGCAGTCCCCCGGCTAGCGGGAGTTTAAGCTCCTACGAGCAGTACTTC

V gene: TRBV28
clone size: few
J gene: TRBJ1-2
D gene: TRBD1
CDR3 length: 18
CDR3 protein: CASSFRGQGVWGNYGYTF
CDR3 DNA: TGTGCCAGCAGTTTTCGCGGACAGGGTGTATGGGGCAACTATGGCTACACCTTC

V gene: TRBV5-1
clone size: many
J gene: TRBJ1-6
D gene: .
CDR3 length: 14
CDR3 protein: CASSLAGHNSPLHF
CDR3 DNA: TGCGCCAGCAGCTTGGCAGGCCATAATTCACCCCTCCACTTT

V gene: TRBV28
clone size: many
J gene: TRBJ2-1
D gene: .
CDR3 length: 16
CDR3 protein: CASSSRLGRGPNEQFF
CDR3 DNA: TGTGCCAGCAGTTCCCGACTAGGACGCGGGCCCAATGAGCAGTTCTTC

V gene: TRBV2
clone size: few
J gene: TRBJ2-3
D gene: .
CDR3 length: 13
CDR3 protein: CATAPTYTDTQYF
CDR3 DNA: TGTGCCACCGCCCCCACCTACACAGATACGCAGTATTTT

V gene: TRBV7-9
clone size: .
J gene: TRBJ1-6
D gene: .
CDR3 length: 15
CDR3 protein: CASAATGTHYSPLHF
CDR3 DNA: TGTGCCAGCGCAGCAACCGGGACACATTATTCACCCCTCCACTTT

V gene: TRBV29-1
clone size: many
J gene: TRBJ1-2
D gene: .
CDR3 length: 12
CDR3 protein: CSVASNNYGYTF
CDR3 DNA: TGCAGCGTCGCAAGTAATAACTATGGCTACACCTTC

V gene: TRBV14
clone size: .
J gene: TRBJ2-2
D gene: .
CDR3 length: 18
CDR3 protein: CASSQDGRLALGTGELFF
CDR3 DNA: TGTGCCAGCAGCCAAGACGGAAGGCTAGCGCTCGGCACCGGGGAGCTGTTTTTT

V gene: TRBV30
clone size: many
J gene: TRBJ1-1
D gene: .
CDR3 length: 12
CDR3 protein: CAWSSGGTEAFF
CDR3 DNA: TGTGCCTGGAGTTCAGGAGGGACTGAAGCTTTCTTT

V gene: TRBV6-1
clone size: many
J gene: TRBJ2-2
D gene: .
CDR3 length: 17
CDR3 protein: CASIWGSIEGGGGELFF
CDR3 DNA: TGTGCCAGCATATGGGGGAGTATCGAGGGGGGAGGCGGGGAGCTGTTTTTT

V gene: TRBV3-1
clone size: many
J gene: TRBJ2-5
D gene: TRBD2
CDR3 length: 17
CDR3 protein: CASSPGLAGALGETQYF
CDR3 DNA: TGTGCCAGCAGCCCGGGACTAGCGGGGGCCCTCGGCGAGACCCAGTACTTC

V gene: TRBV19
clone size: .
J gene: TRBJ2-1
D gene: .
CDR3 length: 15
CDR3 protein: CASSITGSSYNGQFF
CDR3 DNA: TGTGCCAGTAGTATAACGGGGAGCTCCTACAATGGGCAGTTCTTC

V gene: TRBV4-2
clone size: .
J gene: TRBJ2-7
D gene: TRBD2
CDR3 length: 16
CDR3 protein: CASSPLAGGPTYEQYF
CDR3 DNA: TGTGCCAGCAGTCCTCTAGCGGGGGGCCCCACCTACGAGCAGTACTTC

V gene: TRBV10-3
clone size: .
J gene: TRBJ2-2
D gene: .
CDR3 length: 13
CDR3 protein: CAIRPRGAGELFF
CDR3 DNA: TGTGCCATCAGGCCCAGGGGCGCCGGGGAGCTGTTTTTT

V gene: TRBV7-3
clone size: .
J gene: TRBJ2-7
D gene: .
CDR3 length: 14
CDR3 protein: CANSGRDASYEQYF
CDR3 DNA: TGTGCCAACAGCGGGCGGGACGCCTCCTACGAGCAGTACTTC

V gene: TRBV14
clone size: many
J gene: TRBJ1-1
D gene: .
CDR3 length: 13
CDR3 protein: CASSSTSGTEAFF
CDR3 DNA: TGTGCCAGCAGCTCTACTTCGGGCACTGAAGCTTTCTTT

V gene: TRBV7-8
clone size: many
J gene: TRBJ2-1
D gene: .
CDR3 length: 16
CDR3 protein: CASSRPLVTSYNEQFF
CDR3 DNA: TGTGCCAGCAGCAGACCACTAGTTACTTCCTACAATGAGCAGTTCTTC

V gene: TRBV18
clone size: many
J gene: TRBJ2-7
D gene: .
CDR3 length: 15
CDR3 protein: CASSPVGLSSYEQYF
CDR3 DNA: TGTGCCAGCTCACCGGTAGGCCTCAGCTCCTACGAGCAGTACTTC

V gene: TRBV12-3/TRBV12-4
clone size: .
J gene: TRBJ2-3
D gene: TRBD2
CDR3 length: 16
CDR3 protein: CASSSHQREVTDTQYF
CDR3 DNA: TGTGCCAGCAGTTCCCACCAGCGGGAGGTTACAGATACGCAGTATTTT

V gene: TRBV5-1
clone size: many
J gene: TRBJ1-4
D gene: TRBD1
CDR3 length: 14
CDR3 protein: CASSLGRGLEKLFF
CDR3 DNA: TGCGCCAGCAGCTTGGGAAGGGGGCTCGAAAAACTGTTTTTT